This T cell receptor beta chain emerged from a study of shared clonotypes between healthy human individuals. Sequenced by immunoSEQ multiplex PCR; TCRdb stores in-frame clones only, minus some. The profile shows roughly 490,000 clones, over 65% of them singletons. Germline CDR1 MNHEY, CDR2 SVGAGI. There are 15 residues in the CDR3. Trimming removed 7 bases from V and 0 bases from J, with 13 bases in between. V gene TRBV6-5 combines with J gene TRBJ2-1; perhaps TRBD2 as D (6 bases). This sequence originates from a woman aged 35 to 49 in good health. Some clones in this sample may be carry-over from other donors' samples. The sample taken for sequencing was PBMCs. The CDR3 sequence: CASTRDGSSYNEQFF. In DNA form, the CDR3 reads TGTGCCAGCACCCGGGACGGGAGCTCCTACAATGAGCAGTTCTTC.